Presented here are 21 T cell receptor beta chains from one specimen sequenced in a study of T cells in Graves' hyperthyroidism and ophthalmopathy. Researchers took RNA transcripts and amplified the TCR beta CDR3 regions from them. HTBI primers drove first-round RT-PCR of the TCR CDR3. TCRdb re-called the multiplex PCR reads with MiXCR, one entry per CDR3 protein. The table shows 250,000 to 300,000 distinct CDR3 sequences, with around 20% occurring only once. Sequenced material: blood. The receptors come from a man over 45 with Graves' ophthalmopathy.

The chain carries TRBV4-1 and TRBJ1-5, with 7 bases matching TRBD1. Germline CDR1 MGHRA, CDR2 YSYEKL. The CDR3 is made up of 15 amino acids. The V segment lost 4 bases and the J segment 6 bases; nucleotides outside the gene matches: 9. As DNA, the CDR3 is TGCGCCAGCAGCCCGTTGACAGGGTCGAGTCAGCCCCAGCATTTT. Translation gives CASSPLTGSSQPQHF.

Ten or more counts support this clonotype. CDR3 in DNA: TGTGCCAGCAGCTTCTCTGGAGGGAACACTGAAGCTTTCTTT. Its protein is CASSFSGGNTEAFF. The chain combines TRBV7-8 with TRBJ1-1; no clear D gene. The V gene lost 3 bases and the J gene lost 1 base, with 9 bases spanning the gap. The CDR3 spans 14 residues. Germline V gene data show CDR1 as SGHVS and CDR2 as FQNEAQ.

This clonotype was recorded at least ten times. The V and J genes are TRBV20-1 and TRBJ2-7; 12 positions match TRBD2. CDR3 length equals 16 residues. Germline V gene data show CDR1 as DFQATT and CDR2 as SNEGSKA (reference sequence). V lost 8 bases to trimming and J lost 0 bases; unmatched junction nucleotides: 11. As DNA, the CDR3 is TGCAGTCCTTGGCGGACTAGCGGGACCAGCTCCTACGAGCAGTACTTC. Amino acids: CSPWRTSGTSSYEQYF.

The rearrangement joins TRBV5-1 to TRBJ2-1, with D possibly being TRBD1 or TRBD2 (5 bases each). The V gene's germline CDR1 is SGHRS and CDR2 YFSETQ. Trimming left V 4 bases short and J 7 bases short, with 18 bases between. This CDR3 comprises 15 residues. DNA of the CDR3: TGCGCCAGCAGCCTCCCAACAGGACTTGGGAATGAGCAGTTCTTC. This translates into CASSLPTGLGNEQFF.

This clonotype was seen at least ten times. V gene TRBV5-1 combines with J gene TRBJ2-7; D is possibly TRBD1 or TRBD2 (5 bases each). This CDR3 comprises 14 residues. Trimming cost V 0 bases and J 0 bases, with 7 bases left between them. Germline CDR1 reads SGHRS; CDR2 reads YFSETQ. The CDR3: CASSLGGTSYEQYF. CDR3 in DNA: TGCGCCAGCAGCTTGGGGGGGACCTCCTACGAGCAGTACTTC.

The sample holds a few counts of this clonotype. The genes are TRBV20-1 and TRBJ1-2, with 8 bases lining up with TRBD1. The CDR3 contains 11 residues. The V gene's germline CDR1 is DFQATT and CDR2 SNEGSKA (reference sequence). V gave up 6 bases and J gave up 8 bases; unmatched junction bases: 5. The CDR3 protein is CSAPTGVGYTF. The CDR3, as DNA: TGCAGTGCCCCGACAGGGGTAGGCTACACCTTC.

This clonotype was recorded many times. The gene calls are TRBV11-1 and TRBJ2-7; TRBD2 aligns across 10 bases. The CDR3 spans 15 residues. The germline CDR1 and CDR2 sequences are SGHAT and FQDESV (reference sequence). The V and J ends lost 5 bases and 6 bases, in that order; junction bases with no gene match: 10. CDR3 sequence: CASSPVTSGYVEQYF. The CDR3 coding sequence is TGTGCCAGCAGCCCGGTGACTAGCGGGTATGTCGAGCAGTACTTC.

J is TRBJ1-5 and V is TRBV20-1; D is possibly TRBD1 (5 bases). V was clipped by 0 bases and J by 9 bases, with 18 bases between them. Germline V gives CDR1 DFQATT, CDR2 SNEGSKA (reference sequence). The CDR3 covers 15 residues. CDR3 loop: CSARDLGAGRGPQHF. In nucleotides, the CDR3 is TGCAGTGCTAGAGATCTAGGGGCAGGGAGAGGGCCCCAGCATTTT.

The rearrangement joins TRBV7-2 to TRBJ1-2, with D perhaps TRBD1 (5 bases). Trimming cost V 5 bases and J 1 base, with 14 bases left between them. The length of the CDR3 is 15 residues. Germline lookup yields CDR1 SGHTA and CDR2 FQGNSA. The CDR3 DNA is TGTGCCAGCAGCCCGACAGCGAACCTTAACTATGGCTACACCTTC. Translated, it gives CASSPTANLNYGYTF.

The V gene is TRBV27, the J gene TRBJ1-5; 9 nucleotides align to TRBD1. V lost 5 bases, J lost 9 bases, and 17 bases stayed unmatched. The germline gives CDR1 MNHEY, CDR2 SMNVEV (reference sequence). This CDR3 is 17 amino acids long. In nucleotides, the CDR3 is TGTGCCAGCAGTGATCCCGGGACAGGGCCTGGCGTTCCGCCCCAGCATTTT. It codes for CASSDPGTGPGVPPQHF.

The chain employs TRBV14 and TRBJ1-2; D ambiguous. This CDR3 has 12 amino acids. The germline V gene has CDR1 SGHDN and CDR2 FVKESK. Trimming cost V 0 bases and J 7 bases, with 6 bases left between them. The DNA of the CDR3 is TGTGCCAGCAGCCAAGATAAGGTTGGCTACACCTTC. This translates into CASSQDKVGYTF.

This clonotype appeared many times. The chain recombines TRBV18 with TRBJ2-3, with D unresolved. The CDR3 totals 13 residues. V lost 4 bases and J 4 bases, leaving 9 bases between the germline ends. Per the germline V gene, CDR1 is KGHSH and CDR2 is LQKENI. The CDR3 DNA follows: TGTGCCAGCTCACTAGACTCACCAGATACGCAGTATTTT. Translating gives CASSLDSPDTQYF. Combining the CDR3 with reference TRBV18 and TRBJ2-3 gives the whole variable domain NAGVMQNPRHLVRRRGQEARLRCSPMKGHSHVYWYRQLPEEGLKFMVYLQKENIIDESGMPKERFSAEFPKEGPSILRIQQVVRGDSAAYFCASSLDSPDTQYFGPGTRLTVL.

This clonotype occurred a few times. J is TRBJ2-5 and V is TRBV5-1, with 7 bases lining up with TRBD2. The V and J ends lost 2 bases and 2 bases, in that order; junction bases with no gene match: 3. The CDR3 spans 14 residues. The germline gives CDR1 SGHRS, CDR2 YFSETQ. This chain's CDR3 is CASSFGRTQETQYF. CDR3 DNA sequence: TGCGCCAGCAGCTTCGGGAGGACTCAAGAGACCCAGTACTTC.

This clonotype was counted a few times. V usage is TRBV20-1 and J usage is TRBJ2-3; D ambiguous. Germline V gene data show CDR1 as DFQATT and CDR2 as SNEGSKA (reference sequence). The CDR3 covers 15 residues. V lost 3 bases and J 0 bases, leaving 13 bases between the germline ends. CDR3 loop: CSASPGGGSTDTQYF. The CDR3 bases are TGCAGTGCTAGTCCGGGTGGCGGAAGCACAGATACGCAGTATTTT.

This clonotype was observed a few times. The chain uses TRBV30 and TRBJ2-2; D not certain. Trimming removed 5 bases at V and 7 bases at J, with 14 bases between. CDR3 length: 13 residues. Germline V gives CDR1 GTSNPN, CDR2 SVGIG (reference sequence). The CDR3 DNA is TGTGCCTGGGGAAGGGTAGACGGCGGGGAGCTGTTTTTT. It codes for CAWGRVDGGELFF.

There are many counts of this clonotype. This rearrangement joins TRBV2 to TRBJ1-2; 10 bases fit TRBD1. Germline values: CDR1 SNHLY, CDR2 FYNNEI. The V and J ends lost 7 bases and 4 bases, in that order; junction bases with no gene match: 12. The CDR3 spans 16 residues. The CDR3 DNA follows: TGTGCCAGCAACCCGGGACAGGGGCCCTCCGTCTATGGCTACACCTTC. Amino acids: CASNPGQGPSVYGYTF.

This clonotype appeared many times. V is TRBV28 and J is TRBJ1-5, with 7 bases identical to TRBD1. V was clipped by 5 bases and J by 2 bases; unmatched bases: 9. This CDR3 region has 16 residues. The germline CDR1 and CDR2 sequences are MDHEN and SYDVKM. DNA for the CDR3: TGTGCCAGCAGTCCTTTAACAGGGGAGGGCAATCAGCCCCAGCATTTT. Translated, it gives CASSPLTGEGNQPQHF.

This clonotype was observed many times. The chain is built from TRBV11-2 and TRBJ2-7, with D maybe TRBD2 (5 bases). V was cut by 0 bases and J by 3 bases, with 12 bases left in between. This CDR3 is built from 15 residues. The germline CDR1 and CDR2 sequences are SGHAT and FQNNGV. The CDR3, as DNA: TGTGCCAGCAGCTTAGATCCGGCGGGTCTCTACGAGCAGTACTTC. The encoded protein is CASSLDPAGLYEQYF.

This chain connects TRBV9 to TRBJ1-1; maybe TRBD1 (6 bases). The CDR3 extends over 16 amino acids. Trimming stripped 0 bases from V and 4 bases from J, with 16 bases between. Germline values: CDR1 SGDLS, CDR2 YYNGEE. CDR3 nucleotide sequence: TGTGCCAGCAGCGTAGAGCCCGGGGGCGACGTCACTGAAGCTTTCTTT. Its protein product is CASSVEPGGDVTEAFF.

This chain links TRBV24-1 with TRBJ2-2; D unresolved. Germline assignment: CDR1 KGHDR and CDR2 SFDVKD. CDR3 length: 14 residues. Trimming removed 8 bases from V and 0 bases from J, with 9 bases in between. The CDR3 DNA is TGTGCCACCACCGGGCAGGCGAACACCGGGGAGCTGTTTTTT. As protein: CATTGQANTGELFF.

This clonotype was observed a handful of times. The chain has TRBV6-5 and TRBJ1-6; no reliable D call. This CDR3 region has 15 residues. The ends were cut back, 0 bases at V and 9 bases at J, with 12 bases in the middle. Germline CDR1 MNHEY, CDR2 SVGAGI. For the CDR3, the DNA is TGTGCCAGCAGTTACTCGGAATTGCCTAGTTCACCCCTCCACTTT. Translated, it gives CASSYSELPSSPLHF.